Below, 4 T cell receptor beta chains from the same sample are listed, as sequenced in a study of cytomegalovirus exposure and HLA in healthy donors. The PCR contained 60 Vbeta and 13 Jbeta primers. Generated by immunoSEQ multiplex PCR, the TCRdb table keeps only in-frame clones and is missing some. The sample lists about 82,000 clones; around 77% were seen once. Sequenced: PBMCs. The receptors come from a man in his forties or fifties in good health and CMV-seronegative.

The chain carries TRBV19 and TRBJ2-2; the D gene is possibly TRBD1 (6 bases). Germline V lookup: CDR1 LNHDA, CDR2 SQIVND (reference sequence). The V and J ends lost 1 base and 7 bases respectively, with 7 bases between them. This CDR3 spans 13 amino acids. CDR3 in DNA: TGTGCCAGTAGTATAGGGGACATCGGGGAGCTGTTTTTT. Protein sequence: CASSIGDIGELFF.

The gene calls are TRBV4-3 and TRBJ1-1; D may be TRBD1 (5 bases). Trimming cost V 2 bases and J 4 bases, with 11 bases left between them. There are 14 residues in the CDR3. In germline, CDR1 is LGHNA, CDR2 YSLEER. The CDR3 protein is CASSQQGSGTEAFF. CDR3 coding DNA: TGCGCCAGCAGCCAACAGGGATCGGGCACTGAAGCTTTCTTT.

The gene calls are TRBV6-5 and TRBJ1-1; weak D call: TRBD1 (6 bases). Trimming removed 5 bases at V and 4 bases at J, with 14 bases between. Germline lookup yields CDR1 MNHEY and CDR2 SVGAGI. The length of the CDR3 is 14 residues. CDR3 nucleotides: TGTGCCAGCAGTGCTAAACAGGGTCGCACTGAAGCTTTCTTT. Translation gives CASSAKQGRTEAFF.

The rearrangement uses TRBV7-9 and TRBJ1-6; D gene ambiguous. Deletions cut 3 bases from V and 3 bases from J, with 15 bases between. CDR3 length equals 17 residues. Germline assignment: CDR1 SEHNR and CDR2 FQNEAQ (reference sequence). CDR3 loop: CASSLGGGGNYNSPLHF. The CDR3 DNA sequence: TGTGCCAGCAGCTTGGGAGGTGGTGGGAACTATAATTCACCCCTCCACTTT.